The clone carrying this T cell receptor beta chain showed up just a few times. Its matching antigen is unknown. Germline is not matched at one junction end, which may reflect a read error. The source of the sample is a study of regulatory T cells in long-lasting Graves disease. Study-level points and caveats: Compared with new cases, persistent Graves' patients showed reduced TCR diversity. Accuracy was possibly reduced by small sample size.

This CDR3 comprises 13 residues. Per germline, CDR1 SGHRS and CDR2 YFSETQ. iRepertoire HTBI primers and Arm-PCR of CDR3 regions built TCR beta libraries. TCRdb re-called the multiplex PCR reads with MiXCR, one entry per CDR3 protein. In the table there are 400,000 to 500,000 distinct CDR3 sequences, around 17% of which are singletons. As for time point: newly diagnosed GD, antithyroid drugs for less than 3 months. There was RNA extracted from PBMCs, and the TCR library was made from it. These data also featured in a second study, about T cells in Graves' hyperthyroidism and ophthalmopathy. That source notes: Uncontrolled infections, other autoimmune diseases, pregnancy or lactation led to exclusion of patients. A model of 13 V-J pairs discriminated ophthalmopathy from stable hyperthyroidism.

This TCR was recovered from a woman between 18 and 29 years old with Graves disease. The starting material was peripheral blood mononuclear cells (PBMCs), obtained at new diagnosis, from a patient treated with antithyroid drugs. The rearrangement uses TRBV5-1 and TRBJ2-1; D is perhaps TRBD1 (5 bases). This CDR3 reads CASSYDSYNEQFF. The CDR3 DNA reads as TGTGCCAGCAGTTACGACAGCTACAATGAGCAGTTCTTC.